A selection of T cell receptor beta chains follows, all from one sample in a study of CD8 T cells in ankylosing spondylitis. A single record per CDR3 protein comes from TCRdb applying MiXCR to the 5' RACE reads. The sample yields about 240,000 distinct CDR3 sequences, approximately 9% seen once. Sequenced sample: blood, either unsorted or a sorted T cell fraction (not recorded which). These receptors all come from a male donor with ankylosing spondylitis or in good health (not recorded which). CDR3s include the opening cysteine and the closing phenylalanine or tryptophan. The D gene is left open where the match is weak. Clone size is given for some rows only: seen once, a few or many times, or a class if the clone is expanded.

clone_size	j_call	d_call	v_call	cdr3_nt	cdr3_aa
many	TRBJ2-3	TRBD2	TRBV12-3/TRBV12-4	TGTGCCAGCAGCCTTAGGGGCGGGAGAGGAGATACGCAGTATTTT	CASSLRGGRGDTQYF
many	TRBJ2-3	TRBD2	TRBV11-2	TGTGCCAGCAGCTGGCTCGGACTAGCGGGAGGGCCGGGCGGAGATACGCAGTATTTT	CASSWLGLAGGPGGDTQYF
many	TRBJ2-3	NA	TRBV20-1	TGCAGTGCTCCCCACGTAGGGGGGCAGGGAGATACGCAGTATTTT	CSAPHVGGQGDTQYF
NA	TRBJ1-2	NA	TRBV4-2	TGTGCCAGCAGCCAAGATTGGGGGGAGAACCCCTATGGCTACACCTTC	CASSQDWGENPYGYTF
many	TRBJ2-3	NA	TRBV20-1	TGCAGTGCTATTTACAGAGACCCTCGCACAGATACGCAGTATTTT	CSAIYRDPRTDTQYF
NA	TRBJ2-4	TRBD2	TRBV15	TGTGCCACCAGCAGCGGGACTAGCGGGAGTAGGTACATTCAGTACTTC	CATSSGTSGSRYIQYF
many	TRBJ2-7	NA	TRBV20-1	TGCAGTGTTAGGGTCAGGGAGTACGAGCAGTACTTC	CSVRVREYEQYF
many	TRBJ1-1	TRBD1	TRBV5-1	TGCGCCAGCAGCTTGGCCTTACAGGGGGTGGGAACTGAAGCTTTCTTT	CASSLALQGVGTEAFF
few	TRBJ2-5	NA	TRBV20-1	TGCAGTGCTCTACGGACAGCAGGGGGGTCTCCACGTCAAGAGACCCAGTACTTC	CSALRTAGGSPRQETQYF
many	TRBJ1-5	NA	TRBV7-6	TGTGCCAGCAGCTTAACTCTCGGGGAAGGCCAGCCCCAGCATTTT	CASSLTLGEGQPQHF
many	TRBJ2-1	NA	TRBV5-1	TGCGCCAGCAGCTTGGTTCCCGACAATGAGCAGTTCTTC	CASSLVPDNEQFF
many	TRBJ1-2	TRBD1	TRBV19	TGTGCCAGTAGTATCCCTAGGGGGCTAGGCGATGGCTACACCTTC	CASSIPRGLGDGYTF
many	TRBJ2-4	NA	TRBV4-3	TGCGCCAGCAGCCAAGACAGGGGCCAAAACATTCAGTACTTC	CASSQDRGQNIQYF
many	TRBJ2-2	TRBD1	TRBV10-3	TGTGCCATCAGCTGGACAGGAACGAACACCGGGGAGCTGTTTTTT	CAISWTGTNTGELFF
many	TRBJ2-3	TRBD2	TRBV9	TGTGCCAGCAGCGTAGCGGCTAGCGGGGGCCCAGATACGCAGTATTTT	CASSVAASGGPDTQYF
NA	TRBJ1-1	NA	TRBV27	TGTGCCAGCACAGGTTTCATGAACACTGAAGCTTTCTTT	CASTGFMNTEAFF
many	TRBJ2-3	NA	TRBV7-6	TGTGCCAGCAGCCCTGGGGTAAAGGCGTCAAGCACAGATACGCAGTATTTT	CASSPGVKASSTDTQYF
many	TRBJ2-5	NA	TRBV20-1	TGCAGTGCTAGAGATGTCGCGGGACGACAAGAGACCCAGTACTTC	CSARDVAGRQETQYF
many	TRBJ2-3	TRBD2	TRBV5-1	TGCGCCAGCAGCCCGACTAGCGGGAGTATCGATACGCAGTATTTT	CASSPTSGSIDTQYF
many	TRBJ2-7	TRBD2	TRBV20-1	TGCAGTGCTAGAGATTACCTAGCGGGAGGGCCACCCCCAGACGAGCAGTACTTC	CSARDYLAGGPPPDEQYF
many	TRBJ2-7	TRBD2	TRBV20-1	TGCAGTGCAAACACCGGGACTAGCGGGGTGGGAGAGCAGTACTTC	CSANTGTSGVGEQYF
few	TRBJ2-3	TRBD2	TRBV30	TGTGCCTGGAGTCCCGGGACTAGCGGTACCCTAGATACGCAGTATTTT	CAWSPGTSGTLDTQYF
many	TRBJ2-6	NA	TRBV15	TGTGCCACCAGTCGGTCTGGGGCCAACGTCCTGACTTTC	CATSRSGANVLTF
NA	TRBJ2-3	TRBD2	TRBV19	TGTGCCAGTAGTATCGGACTAGCCGCGGATACGCAGTATTTT	CASSIGLAADTQYF
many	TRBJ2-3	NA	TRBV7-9	TGTGCCAGCAGCCCGGGGGAACAGGGCACAGATACGCAGTATTTT	CASSPGEQGTDTQYF
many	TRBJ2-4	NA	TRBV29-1	TGCAGCGTTGAAGATCTGGGTATGGACATTCAGTACTTC	CSVEDLGMDIQYF
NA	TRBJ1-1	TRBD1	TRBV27	TGTGCCAGCAGTCCTACTCAGACAGGGCCGAACACTGAAGCTTTCTTT	CASSPTQTGPNTEAFF
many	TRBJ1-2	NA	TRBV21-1	TGTGCCAGCAGCAACAGGGGGGACTATGGCTACACCTTC	CASSNRGDYGYTF
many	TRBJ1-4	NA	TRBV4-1	TGCGCCAGCAGCCAAGTCGGTACTGAAAAACTGTTTTTT	CASSQVGTEKLFF
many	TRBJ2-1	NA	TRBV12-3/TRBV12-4	TGTGCCAGCAGTGGGGAGCACAATGAGCAGTTCTTC	CASSGEHNEQFF
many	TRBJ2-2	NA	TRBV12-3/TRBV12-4	TGTGCCAGCAGTTTAAAAGAGGGAAACACCGGGGAGCTGTTTTTT	CASSLKEGNTGELFF
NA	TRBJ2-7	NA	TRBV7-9	TGTGCCAGCAGCCAGGACTGGACCTACGAGCAGTACTTC	CASSQDWTYEQYF
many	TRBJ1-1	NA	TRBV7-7	TGTGCTAGCAGCCGCGACAGGAACACTGAAGCTTTCTTT	CASSRDRNTEAFF
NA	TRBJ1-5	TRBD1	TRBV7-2	TGTGCCAGCAGCTTATCAGGGGGGCTCAATCAGCCCCAGCATTTT	CASSLSGGLNQPQHF
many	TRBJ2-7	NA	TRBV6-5	TGTGCCAGCAGTTACTCTGGGACATGCTCCTACGAGCAGTACTTC	CASSYSGTCSYEQYF
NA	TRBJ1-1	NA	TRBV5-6	TGTGCCAGCAGCTTGTACAGCACTGAAGCTTTCTTT	CASSLYSTEAFF
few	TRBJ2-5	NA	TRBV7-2	TGTGCCAGCAGCTTAGGGGGGAGGTTGTCCGGGACCCAGTACTTC	CASSLGGRLSGTQYF
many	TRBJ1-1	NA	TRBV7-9	TGTGCCAGCGGCAATCACGGGGGCAGGGAGGCTGAAGCTTTCTTT	CASGNHGGREAEAFF
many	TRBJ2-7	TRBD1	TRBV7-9	TGTGCCAGCAGCTCCGGGGACAGCCCCTACGAGCAGTACTTC	CASSSGDSPYEQYF
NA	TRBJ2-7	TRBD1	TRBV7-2	TGTGCCAGCAGCATCCTGGACAGGGCCTACGAGCAGTACTTC	CASSILDRAYEQYF
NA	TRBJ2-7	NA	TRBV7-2	TGTGCCAGCAGCCTCGCACCCCACACAGGAGATGGGCAGTACTTC	CASSLAPHTGDGQYF
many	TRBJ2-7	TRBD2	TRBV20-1	TGCAGTGCATCACTAGCGGGCAGCTACGAGCAGTACTTC	CSASLAGSYEQYF
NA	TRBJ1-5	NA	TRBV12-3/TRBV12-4	TGTGCCAGCAGTGCACAGGGCTTAGGTCAGCCCCAGCATTTT	CASSAQGLGQPQHF
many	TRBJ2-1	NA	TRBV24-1	TGTGCCACCAGTGAACCCGGTCACAATGAGCAGTTCTTC	CATSEPGHNEQFF
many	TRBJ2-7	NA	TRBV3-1	TGTGCCAGCAGCCAAGGCGCGAGGGGGTACTACGAGCAGTACTTC	CASSQGARGYYEQYF
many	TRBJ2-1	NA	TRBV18	TGTGCCAGCTCACCAGGGCAGGGGAACGGGCAGTTCTTC	CASSPGQGNGQFF
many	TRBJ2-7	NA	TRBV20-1	TGCAGTGCTAGTCGGGGCACATCCTACGAGCAGTACTTC	CSASRGTSYEQYF
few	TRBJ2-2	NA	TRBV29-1	TGCAGCGTTGATCGCAGGGCCACCGGGGAGCTGTTTTTT	CSVDRRATGELFF
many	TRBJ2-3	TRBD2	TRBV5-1	TGCGCCAGCAGCTTGGAGATAGCGGGCGGCACAGATACGCAGTATTTT	CASSLEIAGGTDTQYF
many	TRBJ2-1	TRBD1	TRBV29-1	TGCAGCGGGACAGGCGATTTTCCCAATGAGCAGTTCTTC	CSGTGDFPNEQFF
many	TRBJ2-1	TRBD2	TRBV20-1	TGCAGTGCTATCCCGGGGGGGTTCAATGAGCAGTTCTTC	CSAIPGGFNEQFF
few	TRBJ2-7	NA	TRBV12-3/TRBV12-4	TGTGCCAGCACTTGGGGAGGCCAATACGAGCAGTACTTC	CASTWGGQYEQYF
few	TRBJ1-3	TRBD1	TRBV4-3	TGCGCCAGCAGCCAAGATCCCCCGACAGGGTCTGGAAACACCATATATTTT	CASSQDPPTGSGNTIYF
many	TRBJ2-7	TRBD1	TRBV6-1	TGTGCCAGCAGCGGACAGGGGGCAAGGGACTGGTTCAACGAGCAGTACTTC	CASSGQGARDWFNEQYF